The rows below give T cell receptor beta chains drawn from one sample of a study of blood T cell repertoires in COVID-19. Clones were read by immunoSEQ multiplex PCR, and TCRdb kept only the in-frame ones, dropping some. Among 300,000 or so clones listed, approximately 90% were seen once. Sequencing input: peripheral blood. These receptors originate from a woman aged 30 to 39 who had recovered from COVID-19. The CDR3 runs from the conserved cysteine through the conserved F or W. D genes are given only for firm matches. Clone sizes are given selectively: once, few, many, or a class where the clone is expanded.

TRBV7-3	-	-	TRBJ1-1	TGTGCCAGCAGCTTAAGCGGGGGGACTGAAGCTTTCTTT	CASSLSGGTEAFF
TRBV19	-	-	TRBJ1-4	TGTGCCAGTAGTACCCGACAGTCAACTAATGAAAAACTGTTTTTT	CASSTRQSTNEKLFF
TRBV5-1	-	TRBD2	TRBJ2-1	TGCGCCAGCAGCTCGATCACTAGCGGGGTCGACAATGAGCAGTTCTTC	CASSSITSGVDNEQFF
TRBV29-1	-	-	TRBJ1-2	TGCAGCGTTGGGCGCCCGGACACGGCTAACTATGGCTACACCTTC	CSVGRPDTANYGYTF
TRBV9	-	-	TRBJ1-3	TGTGCCAGCAGTTTACAGGGACAAGGTGGAAACACCATATATTTT	CASSLQGQGGNTIYF
TRBV12-3/TRBV12-4	-	-	TRBJ2-1	TGTGCCAGCAGTTTTTCTCGAGAGGATGAGCAGTTCTTC	CASSFSREDEQFF
TRBV9	-	TRBD1	TRBJ1-1	TGTGCCAGCAGCGTAGAAGGGGGCAGGGGGAGGAACACTGAAGCTTTCTTT	CASSVEGGRGRNTEAFF
TRBV7-8	-	-	TRBJ1-4	TGTGCCAGCAGCTTAGGCGGGGGGCTTGAACTGTTTTTT	CASSLGGGLELFF
TRBV24-1	-	-	TRBJ1-1	TGTGCCACCAGTTCAGGGAACACTGAAGCTTTCTTT	CATSSGNTEAFF
TRBV29-1	once	TRBD1	TRBJ2-7	TGCAGCGCAGGGACAGGGGTCTCCTACGAGCAGTACTTC	CSAGTGVSYEQYF
TRBV7-3	once	TRBD2	TRBJ2-1	TGTGCCAGCAGCCTCCTTCGCCAGGGACTAGCGGGGGGGAGCTCCTACAATGAGCAGTTCTTC	CASSLLRQGLAGGSSYNEQFF
TRBV5-6	-	-	TRBJ2-4	TGTGCCAGCAGCTTGGTTCCTGAGGCCAAAAACATTCAGTACTTC	CASSLVPEAKNIQYF
TRBV30	-	TRBD1	TRBJ2-3	TGTGCCTGGAGTGCCGGGACAGGGGGCCTTGGGACAGATACGCAGTATTTT	CAWSAGTGGLGTDTQYF
TRBV7-9	-	-	TRBJ2-5	TGTGCCAGCAGCCATAGACAGGGAGGAGAGACCCAGTACTTC	CASSHRQGGETQYF
TRBV3-1/TRBV3-2	-	TRBD1	TRBJ1-4	TGTGCCAGCAGCCCGACAGGGGCGAATGAAAAACTGTTTTTT	CASSPTGANEKLFF
TRBV30	-	-	TRBJ2-2	TGTGCCTGGAGTGTAAGACGGGCGAACACCGGGGAGCTGTTTTTT	CAWSVRRANTGELFF
TRBV11-2	-	-	TRBJ1-1	TGTGCCAGCAGCTTAGAAGTTTACAGCCCGAACGCTGAAGCTTTCTTT	CASSLEVYSPNAEAFF
TRBV5-1	-	TRBD1	TRBJ2-2	TGCGCCAGCAGCCCAAAGACAGGGGGTTTAAACACCGGGGAGCTGTTTTTT	CASSPKTGGLNTGELFF
TRBV23-1	-	-	TRBJ1-6	TGCGCCAGCAACGCCCCGGGAGGCGACCAGTTCGGTTCACCCCTCCACTTT	CASNAPGGDQFGSPLHF
TRBV4-1	-	-	TRBJ2-1	TGCGCCAGCAGACTAGGTGGCCCCGGTGGAAATGAGCAGTTCTTC	CASRLGGPGGNEQFF
TRBV28	-	-	TRBJ1-3	TGTGCCAGCCGGCCGGACGGAGGCTCTGGAAACACCATATATTTT	CASRPDGGSGNTIYF
TRBV18	-	TRBD1	TRBJ2-7	TGTGCCAGCTCGCAACAGGGGGCCGAGCAGTACTTC	CASSQQGAEQYF
TRBV7-2	-	-	TRBJ1-4	TGTGCCAGCAGCCCGCGCAGGCAGGGGGAAAAACTGTTTTTT	CASSPRRQGEKLFF
TRBV4-2	-	-	TRBJ1-3	TGTGCCAGCAGCCAAGTGCGGGGATCGGGGGGAAACACCATATATTTT	CASSQVRGSGGNTIYF
TRBV28	-	-	TRBJ1-2	TGTGCCAGCAGTTCCGCCGGACAGCGGACGATTGACTATGGCTACACCTTC	CASSSAGQRTIDYGYTF
TRBV19	-	TRBD2	TRBJ2-1	TGTGCCAGTAGTATAGCTCGAGCGGGGGCATACAATGAGCAGTTCTTC	CASSIARAGAYNEQFF
TRBV27	-	-	TRBJ2-1	TGTGCCAGCAGTTTCCTCGAACCAGGGACAACGGGGGGCAATGAGCAGTTCTTC	CASSFLEPGTTGGNEQFF
TRBV30	-	-	TRBJ1-1	TGTGCCTGGAGTGTCGGGGTAGCGGGGGACACTGAAGCTTTCTTT	CAWSVGVAGDTEAFF
TRBV4-1	-	TRBD2	TRBJ2-2	TGCGCCAGCAGCCACCTAGCGGCGAGCGGGGAGCTGTTTTTT	CASSHLAASGELFF
TRBV2	-	-	TRBJ1-6	TGTGCCAGCAGTGAAGTCCGTACAGGGCCAAATTCACCCCTCCACTTT	CASSEVRTGPNSPLHF
TRBV5-1	-	TRBD1	TRBJ2-3	TGCGCCAGCAGACCAGGGGGCATCCCCACAGATACGCAGTATTTT	CASRPGGIPTDTQYF
TRBV5-4	-	-	TRBJ1-4	TGTGCCAGCAGCCCCGGGGGAGGGTCGGTGGAATCTGGAAAACTGTTTTTT	CASSPGGGSVESGKLFF
TRBV15	-	-	TRBJ2-5	TGTGCCACCAGCAGAGTCGTGTTTCAAGAGACCCAGTACTTC	CATSRVVFQETQYF
TRBV2	-	-	TRBJ1-6	TGTGCCAGCAGTGAAACCCGAAACAGGGCCCTTAATTCGGCCCTCCACTTT	CASSETRNRALNSALHF
TRBV27	-	TRBD1	TRBJ1-5	TGTGCCAGCAGTTTACTGCAGACAGGGACTCAGCCCCAGCATTTT	CASSLLQTGTQPQHF
TRBV7-9	-	TRBD1	TRBJ1-4	TGTGCCAGCAGCTTAGGGACAGGGGCTGAAAAACTGTTTTTT	CASSLGTGAEKLFF
TRBV14	-	-	TRBJ1-2	TGTGCCAGCAGCCTCAGAGGCGGAAACTATGGCTACACCTTC	CASSLRGGNYGYTF